The rows below give T cell receptor beta chains drawn from one sample of a study of T cells in Graves' hyperthyroidism and ophthalmopathy. TCRdb re-called the multiplex PCR reads through MiXCR, storing one row per CDR3 protein. Of hundreds of thousands of distinct CDR3 sequences in the sample, 15% to 20% were seen once. The material sequenced was blood. The receptor source for this set is a woman aged 25-40 years with Graves' hyperthyroidism. The CDR3 runs from the conserved cysteine through the conserved F or W. Size is stated for part of the rows, as once, few or many counts, or as a class when the clone is expanded.

CDR3: CASSSYRNQPQHF; V: TRBV7-9; size: many
CDR3: CASTLVRGYNEQFF; V: TRBV27; size: many
CDR3: CATSGYGREAFHNEQFF; V: TRBV24-1; size: many
CDR3: CATSRGSGRNNEQFF; V: TRBV15; size: many
CDR3: CASSFDRNYNEQFF; V: TRBV5-1; size: few
CDR3: CASSMRQAPGREDSYEQYF; V: TRBV7-2; size: NA
CDR3: CASSFFVTGELFF; V: TRBV12-3/TRBV12-4; size: NA
CDR3: CASSVAGTSSSYEQYF; V: TRBV9; size: few
CDR3: CASSYSDRVYDEQYF; V: TRBV6-2/TRBV6-3; size: many
CDR3: CASSNTGLSTDTQYF; V: TRBV7-9; size: few
CDR3: CASSQGRSNTEAFF; V: TRBV4-1; size: few
CDR3: CSASLAGGSRETQYF; V: TRBV20-1; size: many
CDR3: CASTYTDMNTEAFF; V: TRBV9; size: NA
CDR3: CATSRTGVLVLNSQPQHF; V: TRBV24-1; size: NA